The rows below give T cell receptor beta chains drawn from one sample of a study of blood T cell repertoires in COVID-19. Only in-frame clones appear in the TCRdb table, and some are missing; sequencing was by immunoSEQ multiplex PCR. Found here are 25,000 to 30,000 clones, about 90% of them singletons; the top ten hold about 7.6%. The sequencing sample was made of peripheral blood. Source of these receptors: a human donor in a cohort sampled during active COVID-19. The CDR3 runs from the conserved cysteine through the conserved F or W.

J	length	V	CDR3
TRBJ1-1	15	TRBV5-3	CARRSIQGVIVRAFF
TRBJ1-4	15	TRBV6-5	CASRGWSATNEKLFF
TRBJ2-1	14	TRBV5-4	CASSFTSSYNEQFF
TRBJ2-4	13	TRBV7-2	CASSLEFRNIQYF
TRBJ2-7	12	TRBV19	CASSMGEGAPYF
TRBJ2-4	17	TRBV19	CASSFLGQGKRKNIQYF
TRBJ2-1	13	TRBV10-3	CAISEGQNNEQFF
TRBJ2-1	18	TRBV19	CASSIQVAGLAGHNEQFF
TRBJ2-7	14	TRBV2	CASKRLVVAYEQYF
TRBJ1-1	15	TRBV28	CASSSPAGGHTEAFF
TRBJ2-1	11	TRBV2	CASSPHRPQFF
TRBJ2-1	16	TRBV3-1/TRBV3-2	CASSDQALAGGREQFF
TRBJ1-5	15	TRBV19	CASSIGDRLNQPQHF
TRBJ1-5	13	TRBV2	CASRDGERQPQHF
TRBJ2-7	13	TRBV28	CASNTGTGGEQYF
TRBJ2-2	15	TRBV6-2/TRBV6-3	CASSLLAGVAGELFF
TRBJ1-4	14	TRBV5-1	CASKGAGSDEKLFF
TRBJ1-4	20	TRBV21-1	CASSKVGEDRGLSTNEKLFF
TRBJ1-4	15	TRBV6-5	CASRQGTGPNEKLFF
TRBJ2-1	17	TRBV7-2	CASSPQSGDFSYNEQFF
TRBJ1-2	14	TRBV7-9	CASSPERGSYGYTF
TRBJ1-2	14	TRBV28	CASRMALVNYGYTF
TRBJ2-1	16	TRBV7-9	CASSLHLTVSYNEQFF
TRBJ2-7	14	TRBV11-3	CASSFGQGSYEQYF
TRBJ2-1	14	TRBV18	CASSGTGFYNEQFF
TRBJ2-5	13	TRBV2	CASKAGNPETQYF
TRBJ2-1	15	TRBV28	CASSPLRDWDNEQFF
TRBJ2-2	13	TRBV19	CASSGPNPGELFF
TRBJ2-3	15	TRBV24-1	CATSDAGQGTDTQYF
TRBJ1-2	14	TRBV5-4	CASSLGNRGSSYTF
TRBJ2-1	13	TRBV6-5	CASNLAGANEQFF
TRBJ2-5	15	TRBV5-6	CASSWASGPQETQYF
TRBJ2-7	15	TRBV5-4	CASSPRGGVSYEQYF
TRBJ2-2	16	TRBV18	CASSRTSGIHTGELFF
TRBJ2-7	13	TRBV12-3/TRBV12-4	CASSRDRVEEQYF
TRBJ2-7	15	TRBV19	CASSDLAGGPHEQYF
TRBJ1-1	16	TRBV5-1	CASSLEAHTSDTEAFF
TRBJ2-2	15	TRBV2	CASRGQGGGTGELFF
TRBJ1-2	15	TRBV15	CATSREPQGVGGYTF
TRBJ1-3	13	TRBV28	CASNVYSGNTIYF